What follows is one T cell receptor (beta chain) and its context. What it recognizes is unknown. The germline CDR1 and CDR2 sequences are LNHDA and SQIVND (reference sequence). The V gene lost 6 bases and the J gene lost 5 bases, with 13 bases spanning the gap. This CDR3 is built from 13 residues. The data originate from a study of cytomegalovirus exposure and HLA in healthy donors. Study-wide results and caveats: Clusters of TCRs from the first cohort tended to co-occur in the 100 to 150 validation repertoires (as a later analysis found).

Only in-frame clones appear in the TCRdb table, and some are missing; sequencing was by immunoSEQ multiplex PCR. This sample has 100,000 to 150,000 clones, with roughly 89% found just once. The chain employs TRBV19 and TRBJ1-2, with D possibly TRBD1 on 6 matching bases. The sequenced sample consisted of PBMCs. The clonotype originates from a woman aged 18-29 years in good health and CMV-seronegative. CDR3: CASRRQERYGYTF. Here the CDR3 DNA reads TGTGCCAGTAGGAGACAGGAACGTTATGGCTACACCTTC.